Listed below are T cell receptor beta chains from one sample, sequenced in a study of cytomegalovirus exposure and HLA in healthy donors. Clones were sequenced by immunoSEQ multiplex PCR, and TCRdb holds only the in-frame ones, with some missing. Its table lists about 150,000 clones. The source material was PBMCs. The receptors derive from a man younger than 45 in good health and CMV-seronegative. Each CDR3 is given with its conserved first and last residue. The D gene is left open where the match is weak.

j_gene,v_gene,d_gene,CDR3nt,CDR3aa
TRBJ2-3,TRBV10-3,NA,TGTGCCATCACCAAGCGGGTCGCTTCTAGCACAGATACGCAGTATTTT,CAITKRVASSTDTQYF
TRBJ1-1,TRBV10-3,NA,TGTGCCATCAGGAGGGACGGAGGGGCGACTGAAGCTTTCTTT,CAIRRDGGATEAFF
TRBJ1-1,TRBV4-3,TRBD1,TGCGCCAGCAGCCAAGAGGGTTACAGGGGGAAGAACACTGAAGCTTTCTTT,CASSQEGYRGKNTEAFF
TRBJ2-3,TRBV11-2,TRBD2,TGTGCCAGCAGCTGGACTAGCGGGAGCACAGATACGCAGTATTTT,CASSWTSGSTDTQYF
TRBJ2-7,TRBV19,NA,TGTGCCAGTAGCGGGGGAAGGGCCTACGAGCAGTACTTC,CASSGGRAYEQYF
TRBJ2-2,TRBV7-3,TRBD2,TGTGCCAGCAGCTTAATGGGTCTAGCGGGAAACACCGGGGAGCTGTTTTTT,CASSLMGLAGNTGELFF
TRBJ2-5,TRBV19,TRBD2,TGTGCCAGTAGTATAGGGACTAGACGTCAAGAGACCCAGTACTTC,CASSIGTRRQETQYF
TRBJ2-3,TRBV2,NA,TGTGCCAGCAGTGGGGCGCCAATCACAGATACGCAGTATTTT,CASSGAPITDTQYF
TRBJ2-3,TRBV27,TRBD1,TGTGCCAGCAGTAAAAACCGGGACAGGGGCACAGATACGCAGTATTTT,CASSKNRDRGTDTQYF
TRBJ2-2,TRBV25-1,NA,TGTGCCAGCAGTGGAGGTCAGGGAGGTTACACCGGGGAGCTGTTTTTT,CASSGGQGGYTGELFF
TRBJ2-7,TRBV29-1,NA,TGCAGAGATTCCGGGACTCCTTCCTACGAGCAGTACTTC,CRDSGTPSYEQYF
TRBJ1-1,TRBV30,NA,TGTGCCTGGAGCCGTGAAGCTTTCTTT,CAWSREAFF
TRBJ1-2,TRBV5-1,NA,TGCGCCAGCAGCCCTAACGTTGGGGCTGACTATGGCTACACCTTC,CASSPNVGADYGYTF
TRBJ2-1,TRBV10-3,NA,TGTGCCATCAGGGGGGGTGACAATGAGCAGTTCTTC,CAIRGGDNEQFF
TRBJ1-3,TRBV29-1,NA,TGCAGCGTATCGACAGGTTACTACTCTGGAAACACCATATATTTT,CSVSTGYYSGNTIYF
TRBJ2-7,TRBV7-2,TRBD1,TGTGCCAGCAGCCCACACGGGGGACAGGGTACCAAGCAGTACTTC,CASSPHGGQGTKQYF
TRBJ2-2,TRBV7-3,NA,TGTGCCAGCAGCCCCCGTAACGGCGGGGAGCTGTTTTTT,CASSPRNGGELFF